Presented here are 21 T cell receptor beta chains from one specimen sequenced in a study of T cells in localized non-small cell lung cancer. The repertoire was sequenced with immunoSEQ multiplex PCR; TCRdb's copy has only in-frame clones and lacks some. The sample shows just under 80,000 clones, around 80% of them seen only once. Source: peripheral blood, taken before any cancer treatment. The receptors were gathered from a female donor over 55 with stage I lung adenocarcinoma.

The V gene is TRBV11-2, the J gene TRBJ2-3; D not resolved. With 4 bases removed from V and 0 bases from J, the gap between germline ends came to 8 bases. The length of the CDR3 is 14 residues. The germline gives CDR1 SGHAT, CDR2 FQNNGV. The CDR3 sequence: CASSSSPSTDTQYF. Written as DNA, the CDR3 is TGTGCCAGCAGCTCAAGTCCTAGCACAGATACGCAGTATTTT.

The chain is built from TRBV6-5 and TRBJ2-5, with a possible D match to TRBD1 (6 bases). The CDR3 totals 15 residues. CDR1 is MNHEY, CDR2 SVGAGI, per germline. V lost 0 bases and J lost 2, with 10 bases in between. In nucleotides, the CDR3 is TGTGCCAGCAGTTACTCGATGACAGGTCAAGAGACCCAGTACTTC. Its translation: CASSYSMTGQETQYF.

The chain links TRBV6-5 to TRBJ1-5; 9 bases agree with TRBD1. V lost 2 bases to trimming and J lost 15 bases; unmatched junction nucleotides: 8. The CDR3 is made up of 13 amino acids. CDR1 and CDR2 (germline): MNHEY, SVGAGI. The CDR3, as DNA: TGTGCCAGCAGTTACATCGGGACAGGGCCAACGCATTTT. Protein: CASSYIGTGPTHF.

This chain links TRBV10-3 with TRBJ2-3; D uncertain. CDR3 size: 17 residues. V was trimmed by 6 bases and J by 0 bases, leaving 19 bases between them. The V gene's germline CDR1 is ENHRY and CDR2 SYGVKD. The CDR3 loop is CAIRAENGATSTDTQYF. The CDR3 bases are TGTGCCATCAGGGCCGAAAACGGAGCTACTAGCACAGATACGCAGTATTTT.

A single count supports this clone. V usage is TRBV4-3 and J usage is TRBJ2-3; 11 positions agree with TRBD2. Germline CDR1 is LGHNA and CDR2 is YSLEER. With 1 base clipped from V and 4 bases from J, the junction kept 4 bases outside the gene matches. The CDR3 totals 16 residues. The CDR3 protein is CASSQALGLAADTQYF. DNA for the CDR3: TGCGCCAGCAGCCAAGCCCTGGGACTAGCGGCAGATACGCAGTATTTT.

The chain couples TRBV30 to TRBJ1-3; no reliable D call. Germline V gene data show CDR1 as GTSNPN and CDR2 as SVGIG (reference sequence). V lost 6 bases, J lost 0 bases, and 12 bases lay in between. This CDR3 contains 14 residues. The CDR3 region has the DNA TGTGCCTGTGCCGGGCGGGGCTCTGGAAACACCATATATTTT. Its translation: CACAGRGSGNTIYF.

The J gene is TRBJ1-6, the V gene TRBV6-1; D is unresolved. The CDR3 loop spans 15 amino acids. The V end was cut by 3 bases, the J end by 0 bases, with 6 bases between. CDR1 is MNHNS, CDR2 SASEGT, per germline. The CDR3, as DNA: TGTGCCAGCAGTGAGGGCAGCTCCTATAATTCACCCCTCCACTTT. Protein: CASSEGSSYNSPLHF.

The CDR3 DNA follows: TGCGCCAGCAGCCTAGGACTAGCGGGAATCGATGAGCAGTTCTTC. Its protein is CASSLGLAGIDEQFF. The chain carries TRBV5-1 and TRBJ2-1; 12 bases align to TRBD2. The V and J ends lost 4 bases and 8 bases, in that order; junction bases with no gene match: 7. Germline V lookup: CDR1 SGHRS, CDR2 YFSETQ. This CDR3 region has 15 residues.

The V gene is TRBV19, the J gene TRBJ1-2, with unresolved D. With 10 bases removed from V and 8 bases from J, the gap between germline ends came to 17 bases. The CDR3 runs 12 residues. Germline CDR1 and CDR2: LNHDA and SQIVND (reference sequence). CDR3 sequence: CATRGHNQGYTF. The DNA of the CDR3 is TGTGCCACTCGCGGGCATAATCAGGGCTACACCTTC.

CDR3 loop: CAIQGDSNQPQHF. DNA for the CDR3: TGTGCCATCCAGGGCGATAGCAATCAGCCCCAGCATTTT. The chain uses TRBV2 and TRBJ1-5; tentative D call: TRBD1 (5 bases). This CDR3 spans 13 amino acids. CDR1 SNHLY and CDR2 FYNNEI come from the germline V gene. V dropped 10 bases and J dropped 0 bases, with 10 bases sitting between them.

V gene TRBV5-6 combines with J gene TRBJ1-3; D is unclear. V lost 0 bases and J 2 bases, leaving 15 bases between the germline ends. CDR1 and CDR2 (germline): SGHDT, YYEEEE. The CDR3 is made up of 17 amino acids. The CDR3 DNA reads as TGTGCCAGCAGCTTGGTTCTTCGCAATCTGCCTGGAAACACCATATATTTT. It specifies CASSLVLRNLPGNTIYF.

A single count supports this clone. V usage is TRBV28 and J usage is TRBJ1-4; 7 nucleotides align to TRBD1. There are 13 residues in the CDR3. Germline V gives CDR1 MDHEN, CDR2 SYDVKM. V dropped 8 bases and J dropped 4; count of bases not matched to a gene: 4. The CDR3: CASQDRINEKLFF. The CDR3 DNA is TGTGCCAGCCAGGACAGGATTAATGAAAAACTGTTTTTT.

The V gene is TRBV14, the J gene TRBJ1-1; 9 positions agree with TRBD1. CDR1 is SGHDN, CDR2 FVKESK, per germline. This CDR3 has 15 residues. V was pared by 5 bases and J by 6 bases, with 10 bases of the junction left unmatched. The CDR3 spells CASSFQTGGPAEAFF. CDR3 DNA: TGTGCCAGCAGCTTCCAAACAGGGGGCCCGGCTGAAGCTTTCTTT.

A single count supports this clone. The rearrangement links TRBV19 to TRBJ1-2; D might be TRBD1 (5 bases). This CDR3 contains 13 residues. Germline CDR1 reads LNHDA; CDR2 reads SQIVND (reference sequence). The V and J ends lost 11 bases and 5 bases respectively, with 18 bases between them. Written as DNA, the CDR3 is TGTGCCCGTCCGGGACTGAGGGAGTATGGCTACACCTTC. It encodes CARPGLREYGYTF.

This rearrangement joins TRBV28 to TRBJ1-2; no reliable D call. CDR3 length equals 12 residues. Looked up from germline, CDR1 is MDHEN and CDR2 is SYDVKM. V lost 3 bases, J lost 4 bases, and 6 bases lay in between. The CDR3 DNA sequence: TGTGCCAGCAGTTTGGTGGGCTATGGCTACACCTTC. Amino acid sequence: CASSLVGYGYTF.

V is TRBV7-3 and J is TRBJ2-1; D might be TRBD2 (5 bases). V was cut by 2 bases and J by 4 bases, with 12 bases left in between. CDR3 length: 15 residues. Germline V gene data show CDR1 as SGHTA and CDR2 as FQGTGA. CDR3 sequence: CASSLGRWTYNEQFF. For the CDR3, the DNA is TGTGCCAGCAGCTTAGGTAGGTGGACTTACAATGAGCAGTTCTTC.

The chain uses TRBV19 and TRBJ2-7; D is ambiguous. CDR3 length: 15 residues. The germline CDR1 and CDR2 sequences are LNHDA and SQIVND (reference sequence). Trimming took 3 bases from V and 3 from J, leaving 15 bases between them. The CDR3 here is CASSIGAGRNYEQYF. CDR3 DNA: TGTGCCAGTAGTATCGGTGCAGGACGGAACTACGAGCAGTACTTC.

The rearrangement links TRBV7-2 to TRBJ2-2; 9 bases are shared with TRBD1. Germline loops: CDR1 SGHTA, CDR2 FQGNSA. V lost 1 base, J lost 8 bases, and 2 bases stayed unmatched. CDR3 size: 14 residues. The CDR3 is CASSLGGTGGELFF. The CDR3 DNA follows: TGTGCCAGCAGCTTAGGAGGGACAGGGGGGGAGCTGTTTTTT.

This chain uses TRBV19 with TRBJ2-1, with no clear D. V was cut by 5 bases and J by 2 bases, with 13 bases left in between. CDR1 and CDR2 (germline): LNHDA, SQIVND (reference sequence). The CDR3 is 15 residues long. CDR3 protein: CASSGNTPTYNEQFF. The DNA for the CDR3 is TGTGCCAGTAGTGGAAATACCCCAACCTACAATGAGCAGTTCTTC.

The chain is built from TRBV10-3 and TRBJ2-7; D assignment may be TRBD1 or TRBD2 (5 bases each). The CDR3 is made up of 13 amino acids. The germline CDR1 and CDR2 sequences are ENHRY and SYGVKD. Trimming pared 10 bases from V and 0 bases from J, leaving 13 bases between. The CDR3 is CATGVDNSYEQYF. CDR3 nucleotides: TGTGCCACCGGGGTGGACAACTCCTACGAGCAGTACTTC.

CDR3 amino acids: CASSPQSRGEAQYF. The CDR3, as DNA: TGCGCCAGCAGCCCGCAGTCGAGAGGGGAGGCCCAGTACTTC. The chain uses TRBV5-1 and TRBJ2-5; perhaps TRBD2 as D (6 bases). V dropped 4 bases and J dropped 9 bases, with 19 bases sitting between them. The germline gives CDR1 SGHRS, CDR2 YFSETQ. There are 14 residues in the CDR3.